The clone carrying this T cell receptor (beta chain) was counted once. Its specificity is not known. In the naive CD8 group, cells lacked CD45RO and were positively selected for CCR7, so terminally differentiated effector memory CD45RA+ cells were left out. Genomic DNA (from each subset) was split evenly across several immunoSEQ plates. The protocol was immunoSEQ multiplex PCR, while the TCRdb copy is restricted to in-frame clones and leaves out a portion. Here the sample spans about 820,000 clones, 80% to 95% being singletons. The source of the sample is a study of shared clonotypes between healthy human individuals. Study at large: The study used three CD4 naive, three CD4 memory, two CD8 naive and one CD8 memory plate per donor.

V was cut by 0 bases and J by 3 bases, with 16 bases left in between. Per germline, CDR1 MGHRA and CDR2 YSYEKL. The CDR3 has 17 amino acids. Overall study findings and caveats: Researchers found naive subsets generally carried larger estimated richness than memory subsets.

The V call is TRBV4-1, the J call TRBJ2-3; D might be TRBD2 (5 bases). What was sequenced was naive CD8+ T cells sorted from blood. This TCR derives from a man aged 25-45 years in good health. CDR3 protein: CASSQDKGAWTTDTQYF. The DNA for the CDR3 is TGCGCCAGCAGCCAAGACAAGGGAGCGTGGACTACAGATACGCAGTATTTT.